This paragraph reports one TCR beta chain. Its antigen is unidentified. cDNA reverse transcribed from extracted RNA served as the sequencing template. Sequencing used immunoSEQ multiplex PCR; TCRdb keeps in-frame clones, though not all of them. Of 60,000 to 70,000 clones listed, under 55% are singletons. The record originates from a study of CD8+ T cells in alopecia areata. As for the study in general: Tofacitinib dosing lasted 6 to 18 months, which was then followed by 6 months off drug. Study outcomes and limitations: Lesional scalp, notably in alopecia totalis/universalis, had clonality above that of normal scalp.

J lost 6 bases, V lost 6 bases, and 11 bases had no gene match. The CDR3 extends over 16 amino acids. CDR1 MDHEN and CDR2 SYDVKM come from the germline V gene. This sequence originates from a human donor with alopecia areata. J is TRBJ1-2 and V is TRBV28; 12 bases line up with TRBD1. The sample was CD8+ T cells sorted from blood, taken at week 0. CDR3 sequence: CASSEPGQGARDGYTF. CDR3 in DNA: TGTGCCAGCAGCGAACCGGGACAGGGGGCGAGAGATGGCTACACCTTC.